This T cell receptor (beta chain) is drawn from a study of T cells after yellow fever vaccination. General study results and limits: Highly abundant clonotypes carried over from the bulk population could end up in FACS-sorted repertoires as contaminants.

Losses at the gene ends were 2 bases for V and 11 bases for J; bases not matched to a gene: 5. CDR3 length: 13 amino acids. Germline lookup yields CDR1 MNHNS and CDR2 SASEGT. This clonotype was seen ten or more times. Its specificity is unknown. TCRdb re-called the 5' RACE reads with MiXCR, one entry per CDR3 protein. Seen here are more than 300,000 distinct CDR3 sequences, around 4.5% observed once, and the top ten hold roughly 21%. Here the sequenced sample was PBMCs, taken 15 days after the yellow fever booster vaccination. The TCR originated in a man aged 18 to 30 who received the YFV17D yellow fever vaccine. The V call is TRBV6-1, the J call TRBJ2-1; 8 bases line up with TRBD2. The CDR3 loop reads CASSEQSGGKQFF. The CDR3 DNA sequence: TGTGCCAGCAGTGAACAGAGCGGGGGCAAGCAGTTCTTC.